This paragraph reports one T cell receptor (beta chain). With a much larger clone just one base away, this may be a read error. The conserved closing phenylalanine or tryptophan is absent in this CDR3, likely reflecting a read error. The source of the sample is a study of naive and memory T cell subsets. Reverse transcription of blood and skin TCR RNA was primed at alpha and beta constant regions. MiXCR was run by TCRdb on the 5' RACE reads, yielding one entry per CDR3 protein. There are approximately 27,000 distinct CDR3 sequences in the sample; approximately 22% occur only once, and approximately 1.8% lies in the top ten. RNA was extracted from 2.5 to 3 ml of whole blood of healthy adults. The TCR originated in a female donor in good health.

As DNA, the CDR3 is TGTGCCAGCAGATCCAGGGTCGACAATGAGCAGTTCCTC. Translating it yields CASRSRVDNEQFL. This chain joins TRBV13 and TRBJ2-1; D is possibly TRBD1 (5 bases). Germline CDR1 PRHDT, CDR2 FYEKMQ (reference sequence). Trimming cost V 6 bases and J 5 bases, with 11 bases left between them. The CDR3 runs 13 residues.